This T cell receptor beta chain was identified during a study of T cells after yellow fever vaccination. Points from the study as a whole: Highly abundant clonotypes carried over from the bulk population could end up in FACS-sorted repertoires as contaminants.

The germline gives CDR1 LNHDA, CDR2 SQIVND (reference sequence). The CDR3 runs 13 residues. Trimming took 5 bases from V and 7 from J, leaving 14 bases between them. In TCRdb, the 5' RACE reads were re-called with MiXCR into one record per CDR3 protein. The table lists roughly 32,000 distinct CDR3 sequences, 6.5% to 8% of them singletons, with approximately 22% in the top ten. This clonotype was recorded at least ten times. This TCR was recovered from a man between 18 and 35 years old who received the YFV17D yellow fever vaccine. The sample was PBMCs, either bulk or a sorted T-cell subset (CD4+, CD8+, memory, or dextramer-sorted; not recorded which), taken on the day of the first yellow fever vaccination. This chain joins TRBV19 and TRBJ1-2, with a weak D call TRBD1 (5 bases). The DNA of the CDR3 is TGTGCCAGTAGTGTTTTCGAAGACAGTGGCTACACCTTC. This codes for CASSVFEDSGYTF.